This T cell receptor beta chain was documented in a study of cytomegalovirus exposure and HLA in healthy donors. Study results and limitations: Presence/absence analyses rested on an assumption that sequencing depth was roughly uniform across donors.

60 Vbeta and 13 Jbeta primers were used in PCR. Profiled with immunoSEQ multiplex PCR; TCRdb holds only in-frame clones, not every one. The table includes about 120,000 clones, about four fifths detected once. To note about this clone: The antigen is not known.

There are 15 residues in the CDR3. Trimming removed 4 bases from V and 6 bases from J; junction bases left unmatched: 8. CDR1 is MGHRA and CDR2 is YSYEKL in the germline V gene. V and J are TRBV4-1 and TRBJ2-7, with 11 bases lining up with TRBD2. Sequencing was performed on PBMCs. This TCR was sampled from a woman between 18 and 29 years old in good health and CMV-seronegative. The CDR3 coding sequence is TGCGCCAGCAGCCTTAGCGGGGGGGCCTCCACCGAGCAGTACTTC. Translated, it gives CASSLSGGASTEQYF.